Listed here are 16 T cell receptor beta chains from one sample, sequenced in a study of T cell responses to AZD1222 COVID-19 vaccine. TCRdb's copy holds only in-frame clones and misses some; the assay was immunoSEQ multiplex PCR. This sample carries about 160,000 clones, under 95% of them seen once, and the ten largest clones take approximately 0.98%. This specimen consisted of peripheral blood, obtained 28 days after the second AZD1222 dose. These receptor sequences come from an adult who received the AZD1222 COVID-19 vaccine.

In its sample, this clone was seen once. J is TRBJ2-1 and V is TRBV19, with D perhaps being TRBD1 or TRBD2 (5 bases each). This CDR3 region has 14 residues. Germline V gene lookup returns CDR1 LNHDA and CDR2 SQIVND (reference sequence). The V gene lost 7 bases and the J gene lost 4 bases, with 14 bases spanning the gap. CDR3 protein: CASNPGAGYNEQFF. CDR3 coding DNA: TGTGCCAGTAACCCCGGGGCAGGGTACAATGAGCAGTTCTTC.

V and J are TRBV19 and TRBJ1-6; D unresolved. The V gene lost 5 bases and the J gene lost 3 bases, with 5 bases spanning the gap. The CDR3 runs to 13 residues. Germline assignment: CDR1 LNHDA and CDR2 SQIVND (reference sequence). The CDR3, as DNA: TGTGCCAGTAGTTTGAGCTATAATTCACCCCTCCACTTT. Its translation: CASSLSYNSPLHF.

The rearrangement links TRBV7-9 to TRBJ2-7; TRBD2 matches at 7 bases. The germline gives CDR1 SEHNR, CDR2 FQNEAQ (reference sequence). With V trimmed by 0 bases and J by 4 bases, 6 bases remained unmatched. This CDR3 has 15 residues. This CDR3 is CASSLAPGGGYEQYF. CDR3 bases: TGTGCCAGCAGCTTAGCGCCGGGAGGCGGGTACGAGCAGTACTTC. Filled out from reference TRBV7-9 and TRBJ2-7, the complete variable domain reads DTGVSQNPRHKITKRGQNVTFRCDPISEHNRLYWYRQTLGQGPEFLTYFQNEAQLEKSRLLSDRFSAERPKGSFSTLEIQRTEQGDSAMYLCASSLAPGGGYEQYFGPGTRLTVT.

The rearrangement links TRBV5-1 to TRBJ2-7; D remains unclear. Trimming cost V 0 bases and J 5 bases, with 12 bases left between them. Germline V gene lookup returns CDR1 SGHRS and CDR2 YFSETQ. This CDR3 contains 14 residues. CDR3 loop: CASSLEGRNHEQYF. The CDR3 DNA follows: TGCGCCAGCAGCTTGGAGGGCCGGAACCACGAGCAGTACTTC.

The CDR3 loop reads CASSHGQASSYNSPLHF. DNA for the CDR3: TGTGCCAGCAGTCATGGACAGGCGAGCTCCTATAATTCACCCCTCCACTTT. The chain links TRBV6-6 to TRBJ1-6, with 7 nucleotides matching TRBD1. Germline loops: CDR1 MNHNY, CDR2 SVGAGI (reference sequence). Germline trimming cut 5 bases from V and 0 bases from J; bases unmatched to any gene: 7. The CDR3 totals 17 residues.

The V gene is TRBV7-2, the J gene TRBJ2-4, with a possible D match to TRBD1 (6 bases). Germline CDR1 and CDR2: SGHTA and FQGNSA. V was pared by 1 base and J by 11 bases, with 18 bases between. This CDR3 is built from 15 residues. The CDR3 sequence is CASSLGYRVEAVQYF. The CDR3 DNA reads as TGTGCCAGCAGCTTAGGGTACAGGGTAGAGGCCGTTCAGTACTTC.

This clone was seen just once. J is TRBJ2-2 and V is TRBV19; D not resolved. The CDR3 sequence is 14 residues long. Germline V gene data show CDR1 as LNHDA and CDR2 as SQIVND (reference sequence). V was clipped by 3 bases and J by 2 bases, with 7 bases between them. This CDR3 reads CASSIGKNTGELFF. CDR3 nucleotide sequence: TGTGCCAGTAGTATCGGAAAAAACACCGGGGAGCTGTTTTTT. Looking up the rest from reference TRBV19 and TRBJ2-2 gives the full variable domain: DGGITQSPKYLFRKEGQNVTLSCEQNLNHDAMYWYRQDPGQGLRLIYYSQIVNDFQKGDIAEGYSVSREKKESFPLTVTSAQKNPTAFYLCASSIGKNTGELFFGEGSRLTVL.

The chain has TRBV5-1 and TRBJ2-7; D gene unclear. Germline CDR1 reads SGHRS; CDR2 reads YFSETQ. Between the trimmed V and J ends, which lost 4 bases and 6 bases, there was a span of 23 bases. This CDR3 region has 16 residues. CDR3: CASSPRWAGLLSEQYF. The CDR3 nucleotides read TGCGCCAGCAGCCCCCGGTGGGCAGGCCTTCTGAGCGAGCAGTACTTC.

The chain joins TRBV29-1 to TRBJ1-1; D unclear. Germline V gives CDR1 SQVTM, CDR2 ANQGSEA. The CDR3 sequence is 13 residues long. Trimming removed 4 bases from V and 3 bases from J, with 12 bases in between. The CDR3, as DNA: TGCAGCGTTGGAGGGATTGGAGACACTGAAGCTTTCTTT. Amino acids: CSVGGIGDTEAFF.

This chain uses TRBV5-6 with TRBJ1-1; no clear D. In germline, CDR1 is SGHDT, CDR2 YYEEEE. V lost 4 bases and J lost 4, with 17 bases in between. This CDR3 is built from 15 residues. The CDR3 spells CASSQRPSRATEAFF. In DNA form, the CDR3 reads TGTGCCAGCAGCCAACGACCATCCAGAGCCACTGAAGCTTTCTTT. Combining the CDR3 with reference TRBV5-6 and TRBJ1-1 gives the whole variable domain DAGVTQSPTHLIKTRGQQVTLRCSPKSGHDTVSWYQQALGQGPQFIFQYYEEEERQRGNFPDRFSGHQFPNYSSELNVNALLLGDSALYLCASSQRPSRATEAFFGQGTRLTVV.

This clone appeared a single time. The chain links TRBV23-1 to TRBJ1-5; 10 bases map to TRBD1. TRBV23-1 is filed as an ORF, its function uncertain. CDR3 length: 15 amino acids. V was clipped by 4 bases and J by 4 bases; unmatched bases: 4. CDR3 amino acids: CASSPRDRGNQPQHF. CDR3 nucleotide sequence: TGCGCCAGCAGTCCTCGGGACAGGGGTAATCAGCCCCAGCATTTT.

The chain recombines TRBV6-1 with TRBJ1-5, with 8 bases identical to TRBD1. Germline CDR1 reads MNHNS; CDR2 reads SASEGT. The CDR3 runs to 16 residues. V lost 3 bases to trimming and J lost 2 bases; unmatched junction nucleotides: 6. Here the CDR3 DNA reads TGTGCCAGCAGTGATGGGGACAGGTTTGGCAATCAGCCCCAGCATTTT. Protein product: CASSDGDRFGNQPQHF.

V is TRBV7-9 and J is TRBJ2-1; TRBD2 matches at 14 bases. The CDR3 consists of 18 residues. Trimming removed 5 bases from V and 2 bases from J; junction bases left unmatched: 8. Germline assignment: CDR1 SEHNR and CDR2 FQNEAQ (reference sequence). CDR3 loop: CASSPGTSGGPTYNEQFF. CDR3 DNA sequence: TGTGCCAGCAGCCCCGGGACTAGCGGGGGCCCAACCTACAATGAGCAGTTCTTC.

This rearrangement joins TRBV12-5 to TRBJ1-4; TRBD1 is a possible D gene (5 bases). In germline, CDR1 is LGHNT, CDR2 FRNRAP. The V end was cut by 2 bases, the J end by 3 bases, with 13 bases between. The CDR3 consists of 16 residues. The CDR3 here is CASGLWGGSANEKLFF. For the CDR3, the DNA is TGTGCTAGTGGTTTGTGGGGGGGGTCGGCTAATGAAAAACTGTTTTTT.

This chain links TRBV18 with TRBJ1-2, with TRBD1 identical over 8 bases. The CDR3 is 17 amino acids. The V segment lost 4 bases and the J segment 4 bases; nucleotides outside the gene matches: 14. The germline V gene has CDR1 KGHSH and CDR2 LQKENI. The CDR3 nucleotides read TGTGCCAGCTCACGCGACAGGGGAGTCGTTCTTGGCTATGGCTACACCTTC. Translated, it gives CASSRDRGVVLGYGYTF.

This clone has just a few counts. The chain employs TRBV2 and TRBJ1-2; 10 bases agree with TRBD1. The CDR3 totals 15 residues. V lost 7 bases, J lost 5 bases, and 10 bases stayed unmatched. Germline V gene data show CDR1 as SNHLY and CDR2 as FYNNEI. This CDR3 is CASNTRDRGVYGYTF. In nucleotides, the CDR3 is TGTGCCAGCAATACTCGGGACAGGGGAGTGTATGGCTACACCTTC. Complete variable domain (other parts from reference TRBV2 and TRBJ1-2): EPEVTQTPSHQVTQMGQEVILRCVPISNHLYFYWYRQILGQKVEFLVSFYNNEISEKSEIFDDQFSVERPDGSNFTLKIRSTKLEDSAMYFCASNTRDRGVYGYTFGSGTRLTVV.